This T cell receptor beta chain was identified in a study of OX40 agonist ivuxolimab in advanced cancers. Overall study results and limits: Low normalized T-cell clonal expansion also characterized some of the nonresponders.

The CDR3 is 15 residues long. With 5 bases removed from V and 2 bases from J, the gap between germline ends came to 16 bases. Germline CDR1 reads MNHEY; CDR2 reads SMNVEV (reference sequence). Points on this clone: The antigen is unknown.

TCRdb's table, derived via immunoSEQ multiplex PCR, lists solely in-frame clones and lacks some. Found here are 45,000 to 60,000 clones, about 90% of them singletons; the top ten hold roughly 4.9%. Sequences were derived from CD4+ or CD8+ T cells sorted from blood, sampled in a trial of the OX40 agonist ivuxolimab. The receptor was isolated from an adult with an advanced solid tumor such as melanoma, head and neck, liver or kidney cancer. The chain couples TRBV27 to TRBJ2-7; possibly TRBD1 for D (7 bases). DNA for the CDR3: TGTGCCAGCAGTACGGGACAGAGACTAGCCTACGAGCAGTACTTC. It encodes CASSTGQRLAYEQYF.